The 23 T cell receptor beta chains listed next were all sequenced from one sample in a study of blood T cells in healthy people across ages. Using a J-beta primer mix together with a sample-barcoded 5' primer, a second PCR was run for roughly 7 to 11 cycles. Each CDR3 protein is one row after TCRdb ran MiXCR on the 5' RACE reads. The sample includes fewer than 900,000 distinct CDR3 sequences, around 46% of them seen just once. Sequenced material: blood. The receptors stem from an older woman in good health.

V is TRBV9 and J is TRBJ2-1; D remains unclear. CDR3 length: 13 amino acids. V lost 0 bases, J lost 6 bases, and 7 bases lay in between. The germline gives CDR1 SGDLS, CDR2 YYNGEE. The CDR3 region is CASSVETANEQFF. CDR3 sequence (DNA): TGTGCCAGCAGCGTAGAGACGGCCAATGAGCAGTTCTTC.

The J gene is TRBJ2-1, the V gene TRBV5-8; 8 bases match TRBD2. J lost 6 bases, V lost 2 bases, and 13 bases had no gene match. The CDR3 length is 17 residues. Germline CDR1 SGHTS, CDR2 YDEGEE. As DNA, the CDR3 is TGTGCCAGCAGCTTCGGACTAGGGAGCGGGAGTTCCAATGAGCAGTTCTTC. It encodes CASSFGLGSGSSNEQFF.

The rearrangement links TRBV21-1 to TRBJ2-3; the tabulated D call, TRBD2, remains unverified against the DNA. TRBV21-1 is a listed pseudogene. The length of the CDR3 is 18 residues. The CDR3 DNA sequence: TGTGCCAGCAGCAAAGAGGGAGGTGGGTCTTACAACACAGATACGCAGTATTTT. Translation: CASSKEGGGSYNTDTQYF.

This chain uses TRBV7-9 with TRBJ1-6; no clear D. The CDR3 is 15 amino acids. V was shortened by 5 bases and J by 5 bases, with 13 bases between the two germline ends. Germline V gene data show CDR1 as SEHNR and CDR2 as FQNEAQ (reference sequence). The DNA of the CDR3 is TGTGCCAGCAGCCTAGATCTCGGGGATAATTCACCCCTCCACTTT. Its protein is CASSLDLGDNSPLHF.

This clonotype was counted many times. The V gene is TRBV3-1, the J gene TRBJ1-5; a weak D match, TRBD1 (5 bases). CDR3 size: 15 residues. CDR1 is LGHDT and CDR2 is YNNKEL in the germline V gene (reference sequence). Trimming left V 1 base short and J 1 base short, with 8 bases between. The CDR3 nucleotides read TGTGCCAGCAGCCAAGTCCCAGGGAGCAATCAGCCCCAGCATTTT. Translated, it gives CASSQVPGSNQPQHF.

This chain connects TRBV5-1 to TRBJ2-1, with a weak D call TRBD1 (6 bases). Germline V lookup: CDR1 SGHRS, CDR2 YFSETQ. The CDR3 loop spans 14 amino acids. The V end lost 6 bases, the J end lost 8 bases, and 18 bases lay between the germline ends. CDR3 in DNA: TGCGCCAGCAATAAACTGGGGGCTAGGGATGAGCAGTTCTTC. It specifies CASNKLGARDEQFF.

The chain employs TRBV20-1 and TRBJ2-3; D call uncertain. The CDR3 contains 14 residues. Germline V lookup: CDR1 DFQATT, CDR2 SNEGSKA (reference sequence). V was clipped by 6 bases and J by 0 bases, with 13 bases between them. This CDR3 reads CSAPYLGSTDTQYF. The DNA of the CDR3 is TGCAGTGCCCCGTATTTGGGGAGCACAGATACGCAGTATTTT.

This clonotype came up a few times. V is TRBV11-2 and J is TRBJ2-7, with TRBD2 as a possible D gene (6 bases). CDR3 length: 16 residues. Trimming took off 1 base at V and 2 bases at J, with 15 bases between the two ends. Germline CDR1 is SGHAT and CDR2 is FQNNGV. The CDR3: CASSLGGDSVTYEQYF. In DNA form, the CDR3 reads TGTGCCAGCAGCTTAGGGGGGGATAGCGTGACCTACGAGCAGTACTTC.

This chain uses TRBV30 with TRBJ2-7; TRBD1 is a possible D gene (6 bases). The CDR3 contains 12 residues. Deletions cut 1 base from V and 6 bases from J, with 10 bases between. Germline values: CDR1 GTSNPN, CDR2 SVGIG (reference sequence). This CDR3 reads CAWSEQGGEQYF. The CDR3 DNA reads TGTGCCTGGAGTGAACAGGGCGGCGAGCAGTACTTC.

The CDR3 bases are TGTGCCACAGCAGCGAACACCGGAAACTACAATGAGCAGTACTTC. Residues: CATAANTGNYNEQYF. V and J are TRBV7-2 and TRBJ2-1; D remains unclear. The J call may not be correct, given that the DNA end is closer to TRBJ2-7. The CDR3 extends over 15 amino acids. CDR1 and CDR2 (germline): SGHTA, FQGNSA.

The rearrangement joins TRBV30 to TRBJ2-7; D could derive from TRBD1 or TRBD2 (6 bases each). Trimming removed 5 bases from V and 2 bases from J, with 13 bases in between. In germline, CDR1 is GTSNPN, CDR2 SVGIG (reference sequence). The CDR3 consists of 13 residues. CDR3 nucleotide sequence: TGTGCCTGGGGAGGGACAAATACCTACGAGCAGTACTTC. It encodes CAWGGTNTYEQYF. Variable domain in full (rest from reference TRBV30 and TRBJ2-7): SQTIHQWPATLVQPVGSPLSLECTVEGTSNPNLYWYRQAAGRGLQLLFYSVGIGQISSEVPQNLSASRPQDRQFILSSKKLLLSDSGFYLCAWGGTNTYEQYFGPGTRLTVT.

About this clonotype itself: A read error may be the cause here, since a much bigger clone is one base away. The chain links TRBV11-2 to TRBJ2-3; tentatively, D is TRBD2 (6 bases). The CDR3 spans 18 residues. CDR1 is SGHAT, CDR2 FQNNGV, per germline. CDR3 in DNA: TGTGCCAGCAGCTTAGTTATTTGGACGGCGGGATACACAGATACGCGGTATTTT. Residues: CASSLVIWTAGYTDTRYF.

As concerns this clonotype: The junction differs from germline at one of its ends, possibly a read error. The chain links TRBV3-1 to TRBJ2-5; tentatively, D is TRBD1 (5 bases). The germline V gene encodes CDR1 LGHDT and CDR2 YNNKEL (reference sequence). The CDR3 sequence is 12 residues long. The CDR3 here is CPSRAKQETQYF. The DNA for the CDR3 is TGTCCCAGCAGGGCCAAACAAGAGACCCAGTACTTC.

At least ten counts were recorded for this clonotype. The chain has TRBV9 and TRBJ2-7; 9 bases line up with TRBD1. Trimming at V came to 2 bases and at J to 2 bases, leaving 5 bases not matched to a gene. Germline loops: CDR1 SGDLS, CDR2 YYNGEE. The CDR3 spans 15 residues. The CDR3 nucleotides are TGTGCCAGCAGCGTTGGAGGGACAGGGACCTACGAGCAGTACTTC. This translates into CASSVGGTGTYEQYF.

The chain combines TRBV12-3 or TRBV12-4 with TRBJ1-1, with TRBD1 as a possible D gene (5 bases). V lost 5 bases and J lost 3, with 13 bases in between. CDR3 length equals 14 residues. CDR3 DNA sequence: TGTGCCAGCAGTACTACCGGGACCTACACTGAAGCTTTCTTT. Residues: CASSTTGTYTEAFF.

This clonotype was detected many times. The V call is TRBV20-1, the J call TRBJ2-5; possibly TRBD2 for D (6 bases). Germline V lookup: CDR1 DFQATT, CDR2 SNEGSKA (reference sequence). The CDR3 is 15 residues long. V lost 0 bases and J 5 bases, leaving 16 bases between the germline ends. The CDR3 DNA reads as TGCAGTGCTAGAGATCCTGGCGGGGTCCGGGAGACCCAGTACTTC. Translated, it gives CSARDPGGVRETQYF.

This clonotype was recorded many times. The chain recombines TRBV5-1 with TRBJ2-7; tentative D call: TRBD1 (5 bases). Between the trimmed V and J ends, which lost 4 bases and 2 bases, there was a span of 10 bases. Per germline, CDR1 SGHRS and CDR2 YFSETQ. CDR3 length: 13 amino acids. In DNA, the CDR3 is TGCGCCAGCAGCCCGGACAAAACCTACGAGCAGTACTTC. It codes for CASSPDKTYEQYF.

This sequence joins TRBV9 and TRBJ2-2; D is unresolved. Germline CDR1 reads SGDLS; CDR2 reads YYNGEE. The CDR3 spans 17 residues. V lost 3 bases and J 0 bases, leaving 15 bases between the germline ends. CDR3 region: CASSANTWEANTGELFF. CDR3 in DNA: TGTGCCAGCAGCGCCAATACCTGGGAAGCGAACACCGGGGAGCTGTTTTTT.

The CDR3 region is CASSPDTGGNSPLHF. Here the CDR3 DNA reads TGTGCCAGCAGCCCGGATACAGGGGGCAATTCACCCCTCCACTTT. The chain links TRBV11-2 to TRBJ1-6; 9 bases match TRBD1. CDR3 length equals 15 residues. The junction had 6 bases not matched to a gene; V was cut back by 5 bases and J by 7 bases. The V gene's germline CDR1 is SGHAT and CDR2 FQNNGV.

V and J are TRBV7-2 and TRBJ2-7; maybe TRBD1 (6 bases). The CDR3 loop spans 14 amino acids. Trimming stripped 1 base from V and 3 bases from J, with 10 bases between. Germline CDR1 SGHTA, CDR2 FQGNSA. CDR3 sequence (DNA): TGTGCCAGCAGCTTAGTCGAGGGGGTCTACGAGCAGTACTTC. Amino acids: CASSLVEGVYEQYF.

V usage is TRBV24-1 and J usage is TRBJ2-1, with 9 bases identical to TRBD2. The CDR3 covers 16 residues. V was pared by 3 bases and J by 10 bases, with 12 bases of the junction left unmatched. Germline lookup yields CDR1 KGHDR and CDR2 SFDVKD. CDR3: CATSDGGSGSSYEQFF. CDR3 nucleotides: TGTGCCACCAGTGATGGCGGTAGCGGGAGCTCCTACGAGCAGTTCTTC.

There are many counts of this clonotype. This sequence joins TRBV7-9 and TRBJ2-5; D is uncertain. Per the germline V gene, CDR1 is SEHNR and CDR2 is FQNEAQ (reference sequence). The V end lost 3 bases, the J end lost 4 bases, and 6 bases lay between the germline ends. This CDR3 spans 12 amino acids. CDR3 residues: CASSFSAETQYF. The CDR3 coding sequence is TGTGCCAGCAGCTTCTCGGCAGAGACCCAGTACTTC.

This clonotype was counted at least ten times. This chain joins TRBV29-1 and TRBJ1-2, with 12 nucleotides matching TRBD1. CDR3 size: 14 residues. The germline V gene has CDR1 SQVTM and CDR2 ANQGSEA. The V segment lost 4 bases and the J segment 4 bases; nucleotides outside the gene matches: 4. The CDR3 loop is CSVGGGQGAYGYTF. The CDR3 coding sequence is TGCAGCGTTGGGGGGGGACAGGGGGCCTATGGCTACACCTTC.